This T cell receptor beta chain was identified during a study of blood T cell repertoires in COVID-19. Study information: Donors in the United States, Italy and Spain gave samples during acute or convalescent COVID-19.

The data were produced by immunoSEQ multiplex PCR, yet TCRdb's version contains in-frame clones alone and is incomplete. The sample holds over 250,000 clones; 90% are singletons and the top ten take 2.6%. V gave up 6 bases and J gave up 7 bases; unmatched junction bases: 9. The CDR3 extends over 15 amino acids. Germline CDR1 and CDR2: ENHRY and SYGVKD. The rearrangement uses TRBV10-3 and TRBJ1-4; 9 bases agree with TRBD1. The clonotype was recovered from a man aged 55-75 years who had recovered from COVID-19. The sequenced sample consisted of PBMCs or T cells enriched from blood (not recorded which). The CDR3: CAISNQLTGGEKLFF. In nucleotides, the CDR3 is TGTGCCATCAGCAATCAATTGACAGGGGGTGAAAAACTGTTTTTT.